This T cell receptor (beta chain) was obtained from a study of molecular identifiers for immune sequencing clone quantification. A single record per CDR3 protein comes from TCRdb applying MiXCR to the PCR reads. The sample gives about 510,000 distinct CDR3 sequences, roughly 24% of which show up once; 0.76% is in the top ten. The germline gives CDR1 MNHEY, CDR2 SVGAGI. There are 15 residues in the CDR3. V was pared by 5 bases and J by 2 bases, with 6 bases of the junction left unmatched. The chain couples TRBV6-5 to TRBJ1-5; 7 bases fit TRBD1. This clonotype was sampled from a human donor in good health. Some libraries in this study had Jurkat cell RNA spiked in. Sequenced input: naive CD8+ T cells from blood, with Jurkat cell RNA spiked in. Subset denoted: FACS-sorted CD8+CD4-CCR7+CD45RA+ naive T cells. This CDR3 reads CASSMTGQGNQPQHF. The CDR3 DNA is TGTGCCAGCAGTATGACAGGGCAGGGCAATCAGCCCCAGCATTTT.